This entry lists 23 T cell receptor beta chains sequenced from one sample in a study of blood T cells in healthy people across ages. Primed by a sample-barcoded 5' primer and a J-beta primer mix, a second PCR proceeded for 7 to 11 cycles. TCRdb recomputed calls from the 5' RACE reads with MiXCR, one row per CDR3 protein. The repertoire holds hundreds of thousands of distinct CDR3 sequences, more than 20% seen once, with roughly 9% in the top ten. This same sample was also part of a study on T cells of mothers and their children.

The material sequenced was blood. Receptor source: a boy younger than 18 in good health.

The CDR3 nucleotides read TGTGCCAGCAGTGGGTTTCTCGACAATGAGCAGTTCTTC. Translation: CASSGFLDNEQFF. The chain is built from TRBV6-1 and TRBJ2-1; no firm D call. V lost 4 bases to trimming and J lost 5 bases, with 9 bases between them. This CDR3 has 13 amino acids. The germline V gene has CDR1 MNHNS and CDR2 SASEGT.

The sample holds a few counts of this clonotype. CDR3 region: CASSTSSQGANNEQFF. In nucleotides, the CDR3 is TGTGCCAGCAGCACCTCAAGCCAGGGGGCGAACAATGAGCAGTTCTTC. The rearrangement joins TRBV9 to TRBJ2-1, with 8 bases fitting TRBD1. After removal of 4 bases from V and 5 bases from J, the junction contained 11 bases not matched to a gene. The CDR3 contains 16 residues. CDR1 and CDR2 from the germline V gene are SGDLS and YYNGEE. Full variable domain (remainder filled in from reference TRBV9 and TRBJ2-1): DSGVTQTPKHLITATGQRVTLRCSPRSGDLSVYWYQQSLDQGLQFLIQYYNGEERAKGNILERFSAQQFPDLHSELNLSSLELGDSALYFCASSTSSQGANNEQFFGPGTRLTVL.

This clonotype was seen ten or more times. The chain joins TRBV5-8 to TRBJ1-4, with D hard to call. There are 14 residues in the CDR3. CDR1 is SGHTS and CDR2 is YDEGEE in the germline V gene. Trimming stripped 7 bases from V and 3 bases from J, with 13 bases between. This CDR3 reads CASATALANEKLFF. DNA of the CDR3: TGTGCCAGCGCAACGGCGTTAGCTAATGAAAAACTGTTTTTT.

The chain is built from TRBV12-5 and TRBJ1-1, with TRBD1 as a possible D gene (5 bases). The germline CDR1 and CDR2 sequences are LGHNT and FRNRAP. This CDR3 region has 13 residues. With 5 bases removed from V and 3 bases from J, the gap between germline ends came to 10 bases. The CDR3 sequence is CASGVRGDTEAFF. The CDR3 DNA sequence: TGTGCTAGTGGTGTCCGAGGGGACACTGAAGCTTTCTTT.

This clonotype has only a few counts. The chain combines TRBV27 with TRBJ2-4, with 7 nucleotides matching TRBD1. CDR3 length equals 17 residues. After removal of 5 bases from V and 0 bases from J, the junction contained 10 bases not matched to a gene. CDR1 is MNHEY and CDR2 is SMNVEV in the germline V gene (reference sequence). CDR3 DNA: TGTGCCAGCAGTCCAATCGCAGGGGGTCAAGCCAAAAACATTCAGTACTTC. It specifies CASSPIAGGQAKNIQYF.

V and J are TRBV28 and TRBJ2-3; possibly TRBD2 for D (5 bases). Looked up from germline, CDR1 is MDHEN and CDR2 is SYDVKM. V shed 4 bases and J shed 6 bases, with 14 bases lying between them. The CDR3 covers 14 residues. CDR3 amino acids: CASSSRAEPDTQYF. CDR3 in DNA: TGTGCCAGCAGTTCGAGGGCCGAGCCGGATACGCAGTATTTT.

This clonotype was seen only a few times. The chain combines TRBV7-9 with TRBJ2-7, with TRBD2 identical over 7 bases. CDR3 length: 14 residues. Per the germline V gene, CDR1 is SEHNR and CDR2 is FQNEAQ (reference sequence). V shed 5 bases, J shed 4 bases, and the junction held 8 bases outside the gene matches. CDR3 nucleotide sequence: TGTGCCAGCAGCAGCGGGACTATACCTTACGAGCAGTACTTC. Its translation: CASSSGTIPYEQYF. The complete variable domain, with remaining parts taken from reference TRBV7-9 and TRBJ2-7, reads DTGVSQNPRHKITKRGQNVTFRCDPISEHNRLYWYRQTLGQGPEFLTYFQNEAQLEKSRLLSDRFSAERPKGSFSTLEIQRTEQGDSAMYLCASSSGTIPYEQYFGPGTRLTVT.

This clonotype turned up a few times. It is likely a read error, because the conserved phenylalanine at the end of the CDR3 is missing. V and J are TRBV27 and TRBJ1-2; D unclear. V gave up 4 bases and J gave up 3 bases, with 12 bases separating them. Germline CDR1 MNHEY, CDR2 SMNVEV (reference sequence). This CDR3 has 14 residues. The CDR3 here is CASSSTTNHYGYTL. The DNA for the CDR3 is TGTGCCAGCAGTTCAACGACAAATCACTATGGCTACACCCTC.

This clonotype was recorded a few times. The chain has TRBV7-2 and TRBJ2-7, with TRBD2 as a possible D gene (6 bases). The length of the CDR3 is 15 residues. Per the germline V gene, CDR1 is SGHTA and CDR2 is FQGNSA. V lost 0 bases, J lost 5 bases, and 14 bases lay in between. CDR3 region: CASSLASGLSNEQYF. CDR3 in DNA: TGTGCCAGCAGCTTAGCGTCGGGACTTTCTAACGAGCAGTACTTC.

This clonotype has only one observation. The rearrangement uses TRBV9 and TRBJ2-3; D uncertain. V was pared by 2 bases and J by 7 bases, with 17 bases between. The CDR3 is 15 amino acids. Germline V gene data show CDR1 as SGDLS and CDR2 as YYNGEE. CDR3 residues: CASSVSRLTGHTQYF. DNA of the CDR3: TGTGCCAGCAGCGTTAGCCGTTTAACCGGGCATACGCAGTATTTT.

This clonotype was picked up many times. CDR3 nucleotides: TGTGCCAGCAGCCGAGTGATTCAAGAGACCCAGTACTTC. Encoded protein: CASSRVIQETQYF. The rearrangement uses TRBV7-3 and TRBJ2-5; D gene uncertain. This CDR3 has 13 residues. With 5 bases removed from V and 2 bases from J, the gap between germline ends came to 9 bases. Germline CDR1 reads SGHTA; CDR2 reads FQGTGA. The full variable domain, rest sourced from reference TRBV7-3 and TRBJ2-5, is GAGVSQTPSNKVTEKGKYVELRCDPISGHTALYWYRQSLGQGPEFLIYFQGTGAADDSGLPNDRFFAVRPEGSVSTLKIQRTERGDSAVYLCASSRVIQETQYFGPGTRLLVL.

Only a few counts were recorded for this clonotype. The germline gene is not matched at one end of the junction; a read error may be the cause. The rearrangement joins TRBV5-1 to TRBJ2-5, with TRBD1 matching over 10 bases. The CDR3 is made up of 16 amino acids. Germline CDR1 reads SGHRS; CDR2 reads YFSETQ. CDR3 DNA sequence: TGCGCCAGCAGCTCCATCCGGACAGGGGGGGAAGAGGCCCAGTACTTC. Its translation is CASSSIRTGGEEAQYF.

This clonotype was detected a few times. The DNA of the CDR3 is TGTGCCAGCCGACACTTTGACACGAGTGAAAAACTGTTTTTT. Amino acids: CASRHFDTSEKLFF. The gene calls are TRBV2 and TRBJ1-4, with unresolved D. With 8 bases removed from V and 7 bases from J, the gap between germline ends came to 17 bases. Germline V gives CDR1 SNHLY, CDR2 FYNNEI. This CDR3 contains 14 residues.

The chain uses TRBV14 and TRBJ1-2; D gene ambiguous. Trimming pared 1 base from V and 4 bases from J, leaving 7 bases between. This CDR3 is 13 amino acids long. Germline V CDR1 and CDR2: SGHDN, FVKESK. In nucleotides, the CDR3 is TGTGCCAGCAGCCAAGGCGGAGCCTATGGCTACACCTTC. As protein: CASSQGGAYGYTF.

This clonotype came up a few times. The chain's CDR3 is CASSLLLAPIQETQYF. DNA of the CDR3: TGCGCCAGCAGCTTGTTACTAGCGCCAATCCAAGAGACCCAGTACTTC. The chain recombines TRBV5-1 with TRBJ2-5; 7 nucleotides match TRBD2. With 1 base clipped from V and 1 base from J, the junction kept 7 bases outside the gene matches. The CDR3 runs to 16 residues. Germline V gene lookup returns CDR1 SGHRS and CDR2 YFSETQ.

This clonotype was seen only a few times. The gene calls are TRBV29-1 and TRBJ1-5; 7 bases line up with TRBD1. J lost 6 bases, V lost 7 bases, and 12 bases had no gene match. This CDR3 comprises 14 residues. Looked up from germline, CDR1 is SQVTM and CDR2 is ANQGSEA. The CDR3 loop is CSAGGAGEGQPQHF. In DNA, the CDR3 is TGCAGCGCAGGGGGGGCAGGGGAGGGTCAGCCCCAGCATTTT.

A single count supports this clonotype. The chain carries TRBV10-3 and TRBJ2-6, with TRBD2 identical over 16 bases. Germline CDR1 and CDR2: ENHRY and SYGVKD. CDR3 size: 20 residues. J gave up 0 bases and V 6 bases, and 8 bases lay outside the gene matches. CDR3 region: CAIRPGTSGGATSGANVLTF. CDR3 bases: TGTGCCATCAGACCCGGGACTAGCGGGGGGGCAACCTCTGGGGCCAACGTCCTGACTTTC.

This sequence joins TRBV7-3 and TRBJ2-5, with 9 bases lining up with TRBD2. Near its end, the DNA agrees better with TRBJ2-1, so the J call may be wrong. Per the germline V gene, CDR1 is SGHTA and CDR2 is FQGTGA. The CDR3 covers 13 residues. The CDR3 is CASSRGGADEQFF. In nucleotides, the CDR3 is TGTGCCAGCAGCCGCGGGGGGGCCGATGAGCAGTTCTTC.

There are a few counts of this clonotype. The chain couples TRBV20-1 to TRBJ1-4, with 9 bases aligning to TRBD1. V was pared by 0 bases and J by 7 bases, with 9 bases of the junction left unmatched. The germline gives CDR1 DFQATT, CDR2 SNEGSKA (reference sequence). This CDR3 comprises 16 residues. CDR3 nucleotides: TGCAGTGCTAGAGATGTAGGCACAGGGGGCGGTGAAAAACTGTTTTTT. Residues: CSARDVGTGGGEKLFF.

This clonotype was detected only a few times. The chain joins TRBV20-1 to TRBJ2-5, with 12 nucleotides matching TRBD2. The CDR3 sequence is 17 residues long. The V gene's germline CDR1 is DFQATT and CDR2 SNEGSKA (reference sequence). The trim removed 0 bases at V and 7 bases at J, leaving 12 bases unmatched. CDR3 nucleotide sequence: TGCAGTGCTAGAGATCCCCACCTAGCGGGGGGGCCTGGGACCCAGTACTTC. Its translation is CSARDPHLAGGPGTQYF.

The chain employs TRBV12-3 or TRBV12-4 and TRBJ2-1; the D gene is possibly TRBD2 (5 bases). The CDR3 sequence is 14 residues long. V gave up 6 bases and J gave up 3 bases, with 12 bases separating them. Here the CDR3 DNA reads TGTGCCAGCAGAGCAGGACTGGACTACAATGAGCAGTTCTTC. Its translation is CASRAGLDYNEQFF.

This clonotype was counted a few times. This chain joins TRBV20-1 and TRBJ2-5, with a weak D call TRBD2 (5 bases). The J call may be incorrect, as the DNA end agrees better with TRBJ2-1. The CDR3 runs 13 residues. Germline CDR1 and CDR2: DFQATT and SNEGSKA (reference sequence). The CDR3 protein is CSATPYGDNEQFF. The CDR3 coding sequence is TGCAGTGCTACGCCTTACGGGGACAATGAGCAGTTCTTC.

This sequence joins TRBV29-1 and TRBJ2-1; 10 nucleotides align to TRBD2. J was trimmed by 2 bases and V by 7 bases; bases with no gene match: 8. CDR1 and CDR2 (germline): SQVTM, ANQGSEA. The CDR3 is made up of 15 amino acids. CDR3: CSAAASGRTYNEQFF. DNA of the CDR3: TGCAGCGCCGCTGCTAGCGGGAGAACCTACAATGAGCAGTTCTTC.